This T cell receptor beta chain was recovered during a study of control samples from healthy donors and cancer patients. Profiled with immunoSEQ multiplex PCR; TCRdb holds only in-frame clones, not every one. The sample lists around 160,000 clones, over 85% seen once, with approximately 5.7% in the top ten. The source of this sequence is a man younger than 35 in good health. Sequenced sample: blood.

CDR3 bases: TGTGCCAGCAGGGATGGGAGCAATCAGCCCCAGCATTTT. Encoded protein: CASRDGSNQPQHF. The V call is TRBV27, the J call TRBJ1-5; D is undetermined. The V end lost 6 bases, the J end lost 1 base, and 7 bases lay between the germline ends. CDR1 MNHEY and CDR2 SMNVEV come from the germline V gene (reference sequence). The length of the CDR3 is 13 residues.